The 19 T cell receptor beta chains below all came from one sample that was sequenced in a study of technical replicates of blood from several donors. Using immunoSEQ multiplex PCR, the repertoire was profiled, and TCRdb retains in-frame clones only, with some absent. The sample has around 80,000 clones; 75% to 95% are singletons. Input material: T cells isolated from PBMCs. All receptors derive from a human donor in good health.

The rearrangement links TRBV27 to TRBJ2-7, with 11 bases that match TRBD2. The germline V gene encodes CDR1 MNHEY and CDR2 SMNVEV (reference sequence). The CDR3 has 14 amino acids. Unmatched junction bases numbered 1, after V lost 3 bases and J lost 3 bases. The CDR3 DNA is TGTGCCAGCAGTTTTGGGACTAGCGGCTACGAGCAGTACTTC. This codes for CASSFGTSGYEQYF.

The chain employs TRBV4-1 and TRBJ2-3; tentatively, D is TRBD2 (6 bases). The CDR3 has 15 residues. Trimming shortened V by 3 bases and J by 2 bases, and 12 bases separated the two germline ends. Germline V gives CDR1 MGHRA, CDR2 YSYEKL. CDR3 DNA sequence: TGCGCCAGCAGCCATAGGGACTCCTCCACAGATACGCAGTATTTT. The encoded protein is CASSHRDSSTDTQYF.

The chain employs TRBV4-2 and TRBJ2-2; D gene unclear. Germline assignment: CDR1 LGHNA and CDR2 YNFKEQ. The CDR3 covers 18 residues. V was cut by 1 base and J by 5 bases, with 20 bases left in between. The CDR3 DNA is TGTGCCAGCAGCCAAGGTTTAGTGAGCGCAGCCTCAACCGGGGAGCTGTTTTTT. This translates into CASSQGLVSAASTGELFF.

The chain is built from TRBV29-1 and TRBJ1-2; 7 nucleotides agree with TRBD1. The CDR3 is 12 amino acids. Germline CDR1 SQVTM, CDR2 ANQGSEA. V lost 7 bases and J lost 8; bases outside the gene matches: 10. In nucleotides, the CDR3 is TGCAGCGCCGGAGGGGGCTCACTAGGCTACACCTTC. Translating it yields CSAGGGSLGYTF.

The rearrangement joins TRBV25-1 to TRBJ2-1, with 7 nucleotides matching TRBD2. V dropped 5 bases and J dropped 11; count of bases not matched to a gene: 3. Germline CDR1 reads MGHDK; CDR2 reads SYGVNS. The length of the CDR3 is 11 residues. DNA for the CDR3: TGTGCCAGCAGTTCTAGCGGCAAGCAGTTCTTC. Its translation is CASSSSGKQFF.

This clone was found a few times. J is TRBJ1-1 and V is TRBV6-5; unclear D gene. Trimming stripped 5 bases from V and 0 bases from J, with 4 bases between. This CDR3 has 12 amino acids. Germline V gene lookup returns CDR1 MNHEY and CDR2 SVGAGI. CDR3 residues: CASSEMNTEAFF. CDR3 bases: TGTGCCAGCAGTGAGATGAACACTGAAGCTTTCTTT.

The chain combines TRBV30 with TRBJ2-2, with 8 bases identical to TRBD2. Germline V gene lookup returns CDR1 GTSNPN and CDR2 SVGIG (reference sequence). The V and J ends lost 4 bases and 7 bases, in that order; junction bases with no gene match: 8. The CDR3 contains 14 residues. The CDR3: CAWKGAGLDGELFF. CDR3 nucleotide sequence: TGTGCCTGGAAGGGAGCGGGACTAGACGGGGAGCTGTTTTTT.

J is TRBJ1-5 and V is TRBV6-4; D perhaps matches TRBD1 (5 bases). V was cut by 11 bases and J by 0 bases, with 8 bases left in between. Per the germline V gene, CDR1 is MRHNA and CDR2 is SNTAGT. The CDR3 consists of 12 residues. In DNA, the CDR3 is TGTGCCGGGACTGCTAGCAATCAGCCCCAGCATTTT. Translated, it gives CAGTASNQPQHF.

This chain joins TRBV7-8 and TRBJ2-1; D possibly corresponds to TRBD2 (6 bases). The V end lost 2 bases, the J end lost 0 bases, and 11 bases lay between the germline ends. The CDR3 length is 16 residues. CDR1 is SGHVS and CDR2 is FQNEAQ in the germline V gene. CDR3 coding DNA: TGTGCCAGCAGCTTAACTAGCCAGAACTCCTACAATGAGCAGTTCTTC. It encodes CASSLTSQNSYNEQFF.

The CDR3, as DNA: TGTGCCAGCAGCGTAGAGGGTGGGGTAGCGGGAGCTGGAGAGACCCAGTACTTC. It specifies CASSVEGGVAGAGETQYF. This sequence joins TRBV9 and TRBJ2-5; 9 bases line up with TRBD2. With V trimmed by 0 bases and J by 4 bases, 13 bases remained unmatched. Germline CDR1 and CDR2: SGDLS and YYNGEE. The CDR3 covers 18 residues.

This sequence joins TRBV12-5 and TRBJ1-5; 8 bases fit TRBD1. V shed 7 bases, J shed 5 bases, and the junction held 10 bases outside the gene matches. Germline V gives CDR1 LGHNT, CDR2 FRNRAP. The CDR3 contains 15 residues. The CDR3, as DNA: TGTGCTAGTGCCTCATGGGAGGGACAGGATCAGCCCCAGCATTTT. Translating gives CASASWEGQDQPQHF.

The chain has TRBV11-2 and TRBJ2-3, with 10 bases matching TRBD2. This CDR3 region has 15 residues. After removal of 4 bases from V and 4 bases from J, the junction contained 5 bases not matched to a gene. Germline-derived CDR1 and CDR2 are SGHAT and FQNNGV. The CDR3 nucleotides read TGTGCCAGCAGCTGGACTAGCGGCGGGGCAGATACGCAGTATTTT. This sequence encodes CASSWTSGGADTQYF.

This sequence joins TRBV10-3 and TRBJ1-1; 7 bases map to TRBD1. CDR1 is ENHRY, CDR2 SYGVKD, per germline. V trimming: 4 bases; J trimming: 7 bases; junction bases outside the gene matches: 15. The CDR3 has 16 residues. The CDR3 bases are TGTGCCATCAGTGTAATAAGGCGGGACAGTGCGGGTGAAGCTTTCTTT. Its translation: CAISVIRRDSAGEAFF.

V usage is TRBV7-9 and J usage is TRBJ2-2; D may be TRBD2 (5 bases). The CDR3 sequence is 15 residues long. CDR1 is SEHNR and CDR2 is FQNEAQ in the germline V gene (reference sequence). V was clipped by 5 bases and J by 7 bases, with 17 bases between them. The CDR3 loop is CASSPRLGIHGELFF. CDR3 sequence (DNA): TGTGCCAGCAGCCCACGTCTCGGGATTCACGGGGAGCTGTTTTTT.

CDR3 region: CAWRPRGVEKLFF. The CDR3 nucleotides read TGTGCCTGGAGGCCCCGGGGGGTTGAAAAACTGTTTTTT. The chain carries TRBV30 and TRBJ1-4, with D tentatively TRBD1 (5 bases). The CDR3 has 13 residues. Germline loops: CDR1 GTSNPN, CDR2 SVGIG (reference sequence). V was trimmed by 3 bases and J by 7 bases, leaving 12 bases between them.

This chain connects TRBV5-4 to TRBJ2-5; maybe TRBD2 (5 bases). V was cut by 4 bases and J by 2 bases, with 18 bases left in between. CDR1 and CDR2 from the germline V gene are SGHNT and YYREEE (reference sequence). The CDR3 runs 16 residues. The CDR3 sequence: CASSRLQRDYQETQYF. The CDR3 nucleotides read TGTGCCAGCAGCCGTCTACAGCGAGACTATCAAGAGACCCAGTACTTC.

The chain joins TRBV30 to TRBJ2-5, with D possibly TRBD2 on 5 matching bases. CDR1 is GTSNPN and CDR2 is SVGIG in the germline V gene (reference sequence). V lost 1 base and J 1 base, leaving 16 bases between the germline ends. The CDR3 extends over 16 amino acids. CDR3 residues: CAWSASASGVQETQYF. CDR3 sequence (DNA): TGTGCCTGGAGTGCCTCCGCGTCCGGGGTCCAAGAGACCCAGTACTTC.

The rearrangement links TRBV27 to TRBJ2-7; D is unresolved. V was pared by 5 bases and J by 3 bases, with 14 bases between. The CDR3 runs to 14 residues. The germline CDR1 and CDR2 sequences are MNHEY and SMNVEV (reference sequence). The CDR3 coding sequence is TGTGCCAGCAGTCCCTACGGAGCACTCTACGAGCAGTACTTC. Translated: CASSPYGALYEQYF.

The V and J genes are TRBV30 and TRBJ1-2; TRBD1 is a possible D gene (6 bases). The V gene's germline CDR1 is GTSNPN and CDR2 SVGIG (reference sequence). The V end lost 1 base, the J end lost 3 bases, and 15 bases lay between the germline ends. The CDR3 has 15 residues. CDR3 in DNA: TGTGCCTGGAGTGCAAACTGGGGGGGCGACTATGGCTACACCTTC. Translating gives CAWSANWGGDYGYTF. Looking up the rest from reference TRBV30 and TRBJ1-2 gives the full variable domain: SQTIHQWPATLVQPVGSPLSLECTVEGTSNPNLYWYRQAAGRGLQLLFYSVGIGQISSEVPQNLSASRPQDRQFILSSKKLLLSDSGFYLCAWSANWGGDYGYTFGSGTRLTVV.